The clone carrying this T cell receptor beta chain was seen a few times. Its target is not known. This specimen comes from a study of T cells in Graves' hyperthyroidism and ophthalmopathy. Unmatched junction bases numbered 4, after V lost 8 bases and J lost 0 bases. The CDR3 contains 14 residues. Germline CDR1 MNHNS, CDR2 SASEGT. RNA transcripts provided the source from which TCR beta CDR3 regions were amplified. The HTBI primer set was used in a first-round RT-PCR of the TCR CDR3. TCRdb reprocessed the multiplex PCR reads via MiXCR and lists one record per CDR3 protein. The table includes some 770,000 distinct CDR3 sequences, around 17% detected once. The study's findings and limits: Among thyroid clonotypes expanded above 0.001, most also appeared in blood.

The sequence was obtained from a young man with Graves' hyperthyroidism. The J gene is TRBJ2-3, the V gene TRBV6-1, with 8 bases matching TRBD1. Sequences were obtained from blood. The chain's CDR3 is CASLRTGSTDTQYF. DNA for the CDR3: TGTGCCAGCCTTCGGACAGGGAGCACAGATACGCAGTATTTT.